Listed here is a single TCR beta chain. The entry originates in a study of blood T cell repertoires in COVID-19. Study-wide context: Acute and convalescent COVID-19 samples came from the United States, Italy and Spain. Sources were T cells, B-cell-depleted T cells, or PBMCs; the material itself was cDNA or gDNA.

Original methodology: Reference gene primers were amplified, and this amplification served to estimate nucleated cell counts. TCRdb's copy holds only in-frame clones and misses some; the assay was immunoSEQ multiplex PCR. V and J calls and clone size are copied from that table; D and trimming were computed from the DNA. The table includes 65,000 to 85,000 clones, about nine tenths detected once. This CDR3 is built from 15 residues. Trimming left V 1 base short and J 0 bases short, with 10 bases between. Germline V lookup: CDR1 SGHAT, CDR2 FQNNGV. The chain combines TRBV11-2 with TRBJ2-7; TRBD1 is a possible D gene (6 bases). Sample: peripheral blood. This receptor was identified in a man aged 50 or older with active COVID-19. The CDR3 protein is CASSLVTGLSYEQYF. The DNA of the CDR3 is TGTGCCAGCAGCTTAGTAACAGGGCTCTCCTACGAGCAGTACTTC.